A selection of T cell receptor beta chains follows, all from one sample in a study of CD8+CD57+ T cells in acquired aplastic anemia. TCRdb re-analysed the reads in MiXCR, keeping a single row per CDR3 protein. The sample includes about 210,000 distinct CDR3 sequences, almost 35% seen only once; the top ten take roughly 1.1%. What was sequenced was sorted CD4+, CD8+, or CD8+CD57+ T cells (not recorded which) from PBMCs. All receptors derive from a human donor in good health, serving as a control. Each CDR3 is given with its conserved first and last residue. The D gene is left open where the match is weak. The size entry is marked missing in some rows and otherwise reads once, few, many or a size class.

CASSTGTSGSYGELFF	TGTGCCAGTAGTACCGGGACTAGCGGGAGTTACGGGGAGCTGTTTTTT	many	TRBD2	TRBJ2-2	TRBV19
CATSRDKFQPQHF	TGTGCCACCAGCAGAGATAAATTTCAGCCCCAGCATTTT	-	-	TRBJ1-5	TRBV15
CASSMTGGAGNTIYF	TGTGCCAGCAGCATGACGGGAGGGGCTGGAAACACCATATATTTT	many	-	TRBJ1-3	TRBV7-3
CASSFGESYGYTF	TGTGCCAGCAGCTTTGGGGAGAGCTATGGCTACACCTTC	many	-	TRBJ1-2	TRBV7-9
CSARGTGDSGGYTF	TGCAGCGCCCGTGGGACAGGGGATTCTGGTGGCTACACCTTC	-	TRBD1	TRBJ1-2	TRBV29-1
CASSIRELIEPYEQYF	TGCGCCAGCAGCATCCGGGAGCTCATTGAACCCTACGAGCAGTACTTC	many	-	TRBJ2-7	TRBV5-1
CASSPGWVGTEAFF	TGCGCCAGCAGTCCAGGTTGGGTTGGAACTGAAGCTTTCTTT	-	-	TRBJ1-1	TRBV5-1
CSVEDLGGYEQYF	TGCAGCGTTGAAGATCTTGGGGGATACGAGCAGTACTTC	-	-	TRBJ2-7	TRBV29-1
CASSGGIGQETQYF	TGTGCCAGCAGCGGAGGTATAGGGCAAGAGACCCAGTACTTC	many	-	TRBJ2-5	TRBV9
CSARDDVGGGYGYTF	TGCAGTGCTAGAGATGATGTAGGGGGGGGCTATGGCTACACCTTC	-	-	TRBJ1-2	TRBV20-1
CATSRDTGASYEQYF	TGTGCCACCAGCAGAGATACAGGAGCCTCCTACGAGCAGTACTTC	-	-	TRBJ2-7	TRBV15
CASSIQGYGYTF	TGCGCCAGCAGCATTCAGGGCTATGGCTACACCTTC	many	-	TRBJ1-2	TRBV5-1
CASSHKFGQASPLHF	TGTGCCAGCAGCCACAAGTTTGGACAGGCGTCACCCCTCCACTTT	-	TRBD1	TRBJ1-6	TRBV7-2
CATSSSEIRQPQHF	TGTGCCACCAGCAGTTCGGAGATCAGACAGCCCCAGCATTTT	-	-	TRBJ1-5	TRBV15
CATSRVRAGNEKLFF	TGTGCCACCAGCAGAGTTAGAGCGGGTAATGAAAAACTGTTTTTT	-	-	TRBJ1-4	TRBV15
CATSPDGNSGNTF	TGTGCCACCAGCCCAGACGGAAACTCTGGAAACACCTTC	-	-	TRBJ1-2	TRBV15
CASSEGQGVGEQYF	TGTGCCAGCTCAGAGGGACAGGGGGTGGGGGAGCAGTACTTC	-	TRBD1	TRBJ2-7	TRBV25-1
CASSLTVYYEQYF	TGTGCCAGCAGCTTAACGGTATACTACGAGCAGTACTTC	-	-	TRBJ2-7	TRBV5-6
CASSDPRLGWNNSPLHF	TGTGCCAGCAGTGATCCCCGACTTGGGTGGAATAATTCACCCCTCCACTTT	few	-	TRBJ1-6	TRBV6-1
CASRIGVAGELFF	TGTGCCAGCAGAATTGGGGTTGCCGGGGAGCTGTTTTTT	-	-	TRBJ2-2	TRBV12-3/TRBV12-4
CASSLNLKGASGNTIYF	TGCGCCAGCAGCTTAAACCTCAAAGGGGCCTCTGGAAACACCATATATTTT	few	-	TRBJ1-3	TRBV5-1
CSVQGLGTYEQYF	TGCAGCGTTCAGGGCCTGGGGACCTACGAGCAGTACTTC	-	-	TRBJ2-7	TRBV29-1
CASSVGEGVPYNEQFF	TGTGCCAGCAGCGTTGGGGAGGGGGTTCCCTACAATGAGCAGTTCTTC	-	-	TRBJ2-1	TRBV2
CASNSGGAVDTQYF	TGTGCCAGCAACAGCGGGGGGGCGGTAGATACGCAGTATTTT	-	TRBD2	TRBJ2-3	TRBV2
CSGGQGDEQYF	TGCAGTGGGGGACAGGGCGACGAGCAGTACTTC	many	TRBD1	TRBJ2-7	TRBV20-1
CASRQGISNTGELFF	TGTGCCAGCCGGCAGGGAATTTCGAACACCGGGGAGCTGTTTTTT	-	-	TRBJ2-2	TRBV27
CSPLLAGGTDTQYF	TGCAGTCCTTTACTAGCGGGAGGAACAGATACGCAGTATTTT	-	TRBD2	TRBJ2-3	TRBV20-1
CASSLTGGDYEQYF	TGTGCCAGCAGCTTAACCGGGGGGGACTACGAGCAGTACTTC	many	TRBD2	TRBJ2-7	TRBV7-2
CASLSGDYGYTF	TGTGCCAGCTTATCAGGGGACTATGGCTACACCTTC	few	-	TRBJ1-2	TRBV28
CASKGTGSTDTQYF	TGTGCCAGCAAGGGGACAGGGAGCACAGATACGCAGTATTTT	-	TRBD1	TRBJ2-3	TRBV5-4
CASSQGRRTGDWDEQFF	TGCGCCAGCAGCCAGGGGCGGCGGACAGGGGATTGGGATGAGCAGTTCTTC	-	TRBD1	TRBJ2-1	TRBV4-1
CASSQDRGNGYTF	TGCGCCAGCAGCCAGGACAGGGGGAATGGCTACACCTTC	many	TRBD1	TRBJ1-2	TRBV5-1
CASSVERRGLLHEQYF	TGTGCCAGCAGTGTTGAACGCAGGGGACTACTTCACGAGCAGTACTTC	few	-	TRBJ2-7	TRBV6-1
CASSLWGFGANVLTF	TGTGCCAGCAGCTTATGGGGTTTTGGGGCCAACGTCCTGACTTTC	-	-	TRBJ2-6	TRBV5-6
CASSPLPNGATGNTIYF	TGTGCCAGCAGCCCGCTCCCAAATGGGGCGACCGGAAACACCATATATTTT	-	-	TRBJ1-3	TRBV7-3
CASSVGQGLYNEQFF	TGTGCCAGCAGCGTAGGCCAGGGGCTCTACAATGAGCAGTTCTTC	few	-	TRBJ2-1	TRBV9
CSVRRGQGTYNEQFF	TGCAGTGTCCGACGGGGGCAGGGGACCTACAATGAGCAGTTCTTC	-	-	TRBJ2-1	TRBV20-1
CSARDRRGGTEAFF	TGCAGTGCTAGAGATCGCAGGGGTGGGACTGAAGCTTTCTTT	many	-	TRBJ1-1	TRBV20-1
CASSRQGKNTEAFF	TGTGCCAGCTCACGGCAGGGGAAGAACACTGAAGCTTTCTTT	-	-	TRBJ1-1	TRBV18